The 21 T cell receptor beta chains in this list originate from one sample, sequenced in a study of blood T cell repertoires in COVID-19. The method was immunoSEQ multiplex PCR; TCRdb's version includes in-frame clones alone and lacks a portion of them. The table includes 150,000 to 250,000 clones, about 85% detected once. The sample consisted of PBMCs or T cells enriched from blood (not recorded which). The receptors were sampled from a woman aged 25 to 39 who had recovered from COVID-19.

The chain employs TRBV5-1 and TRBJ2-3, with a weak D call TRBD1 (6 bases). The CDR3 is 15 amino acids. V shed 3 bases and J shed 1 base, with 12 bases lying between them. From germline, CDR1 is SGHRS and CDR2 YFSETQ. CDR3 in DNA: TGCGCCAGCAGCTCGGGGACAACCCGCACAGATACGCAGTATTTT. It codes for CASSSGTTRTDTQYF.

The chain joins TRBV11-3 to TRBJ2-3; 12 nucleotides match TRBD2. From germline, CDR1 is SGHNT and CDR2 YENEEA. CDR3 size: 16 residues. J lost 5 bases, V lost 5 bases, and 8 bases had no gene match. The CDR3 DNA reads TGTGCCAGCAGCCCCCCGACTAGCGGGAGTGGAGATACGCAGTATTTT. Translating it yields CASSPPTSGSGDTQYF.

Note on this clone: Other DNA variants within this sample encode the same CDR3. The CDR3 nucleotides are TGTGCCAGCAGCCGACAGGGAGCAGGTGGCTACACCTTC. It specifies CASSRQGAGGYTF. The chain is built from TRBV7-9 and TRBJ1-2; 7 bases are a match to TRBD1. The CDR3 has 13 amino acids. With 5 bases clipped from V and 7 bases from J, the junction kept 7 bases outside the gene matches. The germline V gene has CDR1 SEHNR and CDR2 FQNEAQ (reference sequence). Combining the CDR3 with reference TRBV7-9 and TRBJ1-2 gives the whole variable domain DTGVSQNPRHKITKRGQNVTFRCDPISEHNRLYWYRQTLGQGPEFLTYFQNEAQLEKSRLLSDRFSAERPKGSFSTLEIQRTEQGDSAMYLCASSRQGAGGYTFGSGTRLTVV.

The J gene is TRBJ2-7, the V gene TRBV25-1; D is perhaps TRBD1 (6 bases). The CDR3 has 13 amino acids. V was pared by 6 bases and J by 0 bases, with 9 bases between. Germline V gene lookup returns CDR1 MGHDK and CDR2 SYGVNS. The CDR3 nucleotides read TGTGCCAGCAGCCGGGACATCTCCTACGAGCAGTACTTC. This sequence encodes CASSRDISYEQYF.

The chain recombines TRBV9 with TRBJ2-2, with 12 nucleotides matching TRBD2. This CDR3 region has 17 residues. Trimming removed 2 bases from V and 3 bases from J; junction bases left unmatched: 5. Germline-derived CDR1 and CDR2 are SGDLS and YYNGEE. The CDR3 DNA reads as TGTGCCAGCAGCGTCGGACTAGCGGGACGTGACACCGGGGAGCTGTTTTTT. This codes for CASSVGLAGRDTGELFF.

The chain links TRBV11-3 to TRBJ2-3; TRBD2 matches at 11 bases. CDR3 length equals 14 residues. V lost 5 bases to trimming and J lost 6 bases; unmatched junction nucleotides: 4. Germline V CDR1 and CDR2: SGHNT, YENEEA. CDR3 sequence: CASSPRTSGDTQYF. The CDR3 DNA is TGTGCCAGCAGCCCTCGGACTAGCGGGGATACGCAGTATTTT. The full variable domain, with the rest looked up from reference TRBV11-3 and TRBJ2-3, is EAGVVQSPRYKIIEKKQPVAFWCNPISGHNTLYWYLQNLGQGPELLIRYENEEAVDDSQLPKDRFSAERLKGVDSTLKIQPAELGDSAVYLCASSPRTSGDTQYFGPGTRLTVL.

The chain links TRBV7-8 to TRBJ1-1, with D perhaps matching TRBD1 (5 bases). Germline-derived CDR1 and CDR2 are SGHVS and FQNEAQ. The CDR3 contains 15 residues. Trimming removed 5 bases at V and 0 bases at J, with 13 bases between. CDR3 protein: CASSPSGQLNTEAFF. The CDR3 DNA is TGTGCCAGCAGCCCCTCAGGACAATTGAACACTGAAGCTTTCTTT. Based on the CDR3 plus reference TRBV7-8 and TRBJ1-1, the full variable domain is GAGVSQSPRYKVAKRGQDVALRCDPISGHVSLFWYQQALGQGPEFLTYFQNEAQLDKSGLPSDRFFAERPEGSVSTLKIQRTQQEDSAVYLCASSPSGQLNTEAFFGQGTRLTVV.

The gene calls are TRBV9 and TRBJ2-1, with TRBD1 matching 7 bases. V was pared by 3 bases and J by 4 bases, with 13 bases of the junction left unmatched. CDR3 length: 17 amino acids. Germline-derived CDR1 and CDR2 are SGDLS and YYNGEE. The DNA for the CDR3 is TGTGCCAGCAGCGCGAGCTTAGAGGGGGCTGTGTACAATGAGCAGTTCTTC. It encodes CASSASLEGAVYNEQFF. Combining the CDR3 with reference TRBV9 and TRBJ2-1 gives the whole variable domain DSGVTQTPKHLITATGQRVTLRCSPRSGDLSVYWYQQSLDQGLQFLIQYYNGEERAKGNILERFSAQQFPDLHSELNLSSLELGDSALYFCASSASLEGAVYNEQFFGPGTRLTVL.

A few counts support this clone. The chain employs TRBV18 and TRBJ1-1; the D gene is possibly TRBD1 (6 bases). Germline lookup yields CDR1 KGHSH and CDR2 LQKENI. The V gene lost 3 bases and the J gene lost 3 bases, with 14 bases spanning the gap. CDR3 length: 15 residues. CDR3 amino acids: CASSPRPGQDTEAFF. For the CDR3, the DNA is TGTGCCAGCTCACCGAGACCGGGACAAGACACTGAAGCTTTCTTT. Complete variable domain (other parts from reference TRBV18 and TRBJ1-1): NAGVMQNPRHLVRRRGQEARLRCSPMKGHSHVYWYRQLPEEGLKFMVYLQKENIIDESGMPKERFSAEFPKEGPSILRIQQVVRGDSAAYFCASSPRPGQDTEAFFGQGTRLTVV.

The CDR3 loop reads CASNPLTGLYEQYF. The CDR3 coding sequence is TGTGCCAGCAACCCTTTGACAGGGTTATACGAGCAGTACTTC. The V call is TRBV6-2 or TRBV6-3, the J call TRBJ2-7; 7 bases line up with TRBD1. The CDR3 runs 14 residues. Germline values: CDR1 MNHEY, CDR2 SVGEGT. V shed 7 bases, J shed 4 bases, and the junction held 10 bases outside the gene matches.

The chain is built from TRBV10-3 and TRBJ2-5; the match to TRBD1 covers 7 bases. CDR3 length: 11 residues. Germline V gives CDR1 ENHRY, CDR2 SYGVKD. CDR3 sequence: CPQTGTETQYF. DNA for the CDR3: TGTCCACAGACAGGGACAGAGACCCAGTACTTC.

The chain uses TRBV24-1 and TRBJ2-1, with TRBD2 as a possible D gene (5 bases). CDR1 and CDR2 (germline): KGHDR, SFDVKD. V was pared by 0 bases and J by 4 bases, with 15 bases between. The CDR3 loop spans 17 amino acids. The CDR3 region is CATSDLGRPGFYNEQFF. CDR3 DNA sequence: TGTGCCACCAGTGATTTGGGGAGACCCGGGTTTTACAATGAGCAGTTCTTC.

This clone was recorded only once. CDR3: CASSQDLGPGAANTGELFF. The CDR3 nucleotides read TGCGCCAGCAGCCAAGATTTAGGTCCAGGGGCGGCGAACACCGGGGAGCTGTTTTTT. The gene calls are TRBV4-3 and TRBJ2-2, with D maybe TRBD1 (6 bases). CDR1 is LGHNA, CDR2 YSLEER, per germline. The V gene lost 0 bases and the J gene lost 0 bases, with 17 bases spanning the gap. The CDR3 totals 19 residues.

The V call is TRBV7-2, the J call TRBJ1-2, with D maybe TRBD1 (6 bases). Trimming took off 5 bases at V and 13 bases at J, with 20 bases between the two ends. This CDR3 has 13 amino acids. Germline loops: CDR1 SGHTA, CDR2 FQGNSA. CDR3 loop: CASSPETDRTVTF. As DNA, the CDR3 is TGTGCCAGCAGCCCAGAAACCGACCGGACAGTCACCTTC.

The rearrangement uses TRBV15 and TRBJ1-6; 9 positions agree with TRBD1. Germline CDR1 LNHNV, CDR2 YYDKDF (reference sequence). The junction had 5 bases not matched to a gene; V was cut back by 6 bases and J by 8 bases. There are 14 residues in the CDR3. The CDR3 DNA is TGTGCCACCAGAGTGGACAGGGGTTATTCACCCCTCCACTTT. Amino acids: CATRVDRGYSPLHF.

The V and J genes are TRBV9 and TRBJ2-3, with D hard to call. With 5 bases removed from V and 5 bases from J, the gap between germline ends came to 6 bases. From germline, CDR1 is SGDLS and CDR2 YYNGEE. The CDR3 has 11 residues. The CDR3 DNA reads as TGTGCCAGCAGGTCACAAGATACGCAGTATTTT. Protein: CASRSQDTQYF.

This chain connects TRBV12-5 to TRBJ2-5; TRBD2 matches 11 bases. The trim removed 4 bases at V and 5 bases at J, leaving 9 bases unmatched. The CDR3 contains 16 residues. CDR1 LGHNT and CDR2 FRNRAP come from the germline V gene. CDR3 in amino acids: CASGYLAGGQGETQYF. DNA of the CDR3: TGTGCTAGTGGTTATCTAGCGGGGGGCCAGGGGGAGACCCAGTACTTC. Full variable domain (rest looked up from reference TRBV12-5 and TRBJ2-5): DARVTQTPRHKVTEMGQEVTMRCQPILGHNTVFWYRQTMMQGLELLAYFRNRAPLDDSGMPKDRFSAEMPDATLATLKIQPSEPRDSAVYFCASGYLAGGQGETQYFGPGTRLLVL.

Notes on this clone: Different DNA sequences within this sample yield the same CDR3. The chain employs TRBV19 and TRBJ2-5; 8 bases align to TRBD2. With V trimmed by 9 bases and J by 2 bases, 5 bases remained unmatched. Germline loops: CDR1 LNHDA, CDR2 SQIVND (reference sequence). The CDR3 consists of 13 residues. As DNA, the CDR3 is TGTGCCAGCAGCGGGGGTCTTCAAGAGACCCAGTACTTC. Encoded protein: CASSGGLQETQYF.

This chain uses TRBV4-3 with TRBJ1-2; the match to TRBD1 covers 10 bases. V shed 0 bases and J 8 bases; nucleotides not matched to a gene: 6. CDR3 size: 15 residues. The V gene's germline CDR1 is LGHNA and CDR2 YSLEER. CDR3 protein: CASSQDGTGVGGYTF. The CDR3 region has the DNA TGCGCCAGCAGCCAAGATGGGACAGGGGTCGGCGGCTACACCTTC.

This chain uses TRBV18 with TRBJ2-1, with TRBD2 identical over 11 bases. The CDR3 has 15 residues. The germline V gene encodes CDR1 KGHSH and CDR2 LQKENI. The V segment lost 4 bases and the J segment 5 bases; nucleotides outside the gene matches: 4. This CDR3 is CASSLSGRADNEQFF. CDR3 sequence (DNA): TGTGCCAGCTCACTTAGCGGGAGGGCCGACAATGAGCAGTTCTTC.

V gene TRBV6-5 combines with J gene TRBJ1-6; D gene uncertain. Germline V gene data show CDR1 as MNHEY and CDR2 as SVGAGI. This CDR3 comprises 12 residues. V was shortened by 4 bases and J by 7 bases, with 5 bases between the two germline ends. CDR3 sequence: CASSSVNSPLHF. CDR3 nucleotides: TGTGCCAGCAGTTCAGTGAATTCACCCCTCCACTTT.